This T cell receptor (beta chain) was retrieved from a study of T cells in Graves' hyperthyroidism and ophthalmopathy. V shed 6 bases and J shed 4 bases, with 14 bases lying between them. Germline lookup yields CDR1 MDHEN and CDR2 SYDVKM. The CDR3 totals 14 residues. Those patients with uncontrolled infection, other autoimmune disease, pregnancy or lactation were excluded. The CDR3 regions of TCR beta were amplified from RNA transcripts. The TCR CDR3 was amplified in a first-round RT-PCR using the HTBI primer set. TCRdb re-called the multiplex PCR reads with MiXCR, one entry per CDR3 protein. The repertoire includes fewer than 400,000 distinct CDR3 sequences, 15% to 19% of them detected once, and approximately 30% sits in the top ten.

Sequencing was carried out using blood. The clonotype comes from a woman younger than 30 with Graves' hyperthyroidism that later progressed to Graves' ophthalmopathy. The gene calls are TRBV28 and TRBJ2-3; either TRBD1 or TRBD2 may supply D (5 bases each). The CDR3 DNA reads TGTGCCAGCAGCCCCGGGGCCCGCCCAGATACGCAGTATTTT. Protein product: CASSPGARPDTQYF.